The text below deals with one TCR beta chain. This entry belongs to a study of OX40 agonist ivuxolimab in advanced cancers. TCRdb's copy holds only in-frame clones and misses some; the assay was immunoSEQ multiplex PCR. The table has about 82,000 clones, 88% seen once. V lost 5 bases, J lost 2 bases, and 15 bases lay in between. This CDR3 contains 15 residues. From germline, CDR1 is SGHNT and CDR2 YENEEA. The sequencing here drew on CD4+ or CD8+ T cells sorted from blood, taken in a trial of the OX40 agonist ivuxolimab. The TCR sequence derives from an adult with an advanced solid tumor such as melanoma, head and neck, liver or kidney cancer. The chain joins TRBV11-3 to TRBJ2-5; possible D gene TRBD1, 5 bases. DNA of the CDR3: TGTGCCAGCAGCCCCAGACTGAGACAGCAAGAGACCCAGTACTTC. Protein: CASSPRLRQQETQYF.